This TCR beta chain comes out of a study of blood T cells in healthy people across ages. Study-level points and caveats: It was held that diversity estimates obtained from one million T cells represented underestimates. Unknown donor CMV status possibly confounded expanded clonotype changes.

With a J-beta primer mix and a sample-barcoded 5' primer, a second PCR ran about 7 to 11 cycles. With 12 random nucleotides, a template-switch adaptor tagged each individual cDNA molecule. One entry per CDR3 protein results from TCRdb running MiXCR on the 5' RACE reads. The data contain about 1.6 million distinct CDR3 sequences, about 32% of them singletons. This clonotype came up many times. The antigen is not known. Germline V gene data show CDR1 as SNHLY and CDR2 as FYNNEI. V shed 2 bases and J shed 2 bases, with 10 bases lying between them. CDR3 length: 14 residues. Source material: blood. V gene TRBV2 combines with J gene TRBJ2-7, with a weak D call TRBD2 (6 bases). The sequence came from a woman aged 25 to 45 in good health. The CDR3: CASSESSGPYEQYF. In nucleotides, the CDR3 is TGTGCCAGCAGTGAAAGTAGCGGACCCTACGAGCAGTACTTC.